This T cell receptor beta chain was obtained from a study of response to subunit inactivated influenza vaccine. Between the trimmed V and J ends, which lost 4 bases and 0 bases, there was a span of 19 bases. Germline values: CDR1 SGHRS, CDR2 YFSETQ. The CDR3 covers 17 residues. TCRdb re-derived calls from the RT-PCR reads in MiXCR, one entry per CDR3 protein. The table shows hundreds of thousands of distinct CDR3 sequences, with roughly 10% occurring only once. This clonotype was detected many times. Another study also made use of these data, one on T cells expressing NK-cell markers. That publication notes: Template switching by 5'RACE with UMIs generated the TCR beta cDNA. Sorted CD3+CD56+NKG2C+, CD3+CD56+NKG2C- and CD3+CD56-NKG2C+ T-cell subsets were beta-chain profiled. One of eight sequenced donors was HCMV-seronegative; the other seven were seropositive. In about six donors, dominant CD3+CD56+NKG2C+ clones formed roughly 1.0-7.5% of CD8+ cells. The CD3+CD56-NKG2C+ fraction of a handful of donors was likewise dominated by these clonotypes.

The V call is TRBV5-1, the J call TRBJ1-1; D is unclear. Sequenced here: PBMCs from blood, sampled on the day of vaccination. The TCR comes from a man aged 50 or older who received an inactivated influenza vaccine. The CDR3 is CASSRSAQYIMNTEAFF. CDR3 DNA sequence: TGCGCCAGCAGCAGGTCAGCTCAATACATCATGAACACTGAAGCTTTCTTT.